These T cell receptor beta chains were read from a single sample in a study of cytomegalovirus exposure and HLA in healthy donors. Using immunoSEQ multiplex PCR, the repertoire was profiled, and TCRdb retains in-frame clones only, with some absent. The data show 130,000 to 150,000 clones, approximately 78% seen once. The sequencing sample was made of PBMCs. The receptors come from a woman aged 40 to 55 in good health and CMV-seropositive. The CDR3 runs from the conserved cysteine through the conserved F or W. D genes are given only for firm matches. Clone sizes are given selectively: once, few, many, or a class where the clone is expanded.

clone_size,d_call,v_call,j_call,cdr3_aa,cdr3_nt
NA,NA,TRBV6-5,TRBJ2-2,CAAGRGFNTGELFF,TGTGCCGCGGGGAGGGGGTTTAACACCGGGGAGCTGTTTTTT
NA,TRBD1,TRBV5-1,TRBJ1-2,CASSLGQGAGDGYTF,TGCGCCAGCAGCTTGGGACAGGGGGCTGGAGACGGCTACACCTTC
NA,TRBD1,TRBV28,TRBJ1-1,CASSPDRGTNTEAFF,TGTGCCAGCAGCCCCGACAGGGGAACGAACACTGAAGCTTTCTTT
few,NA,TRBV30,TRBJ1-1,CAWRGGVEAFF,TGTGCCTGGAGGGGCGGGGTTGAAGCTTTCTTT
NA,TRBD1,TRBV7-8,TRBJ1-2,CASSQRTGYYGYTF,TGTGCCAGCAGCCAGCGGACAGGGTACTATGGCTACACCTTC
NA,TRBD2,TRBV11-2,TRBJ2-5,CASSLVWGGETQYF,TGTGCCAGCAGCTTAGTGTGGGGGGGGGAGACCCAGTACTTC
NA,TRBD1,TRBV27,TRBJ1-5,CASSLRVLDRGGLDGNQPQHF,TGTGCCAGCAGTTTGAGAGTTTTGGACAGGGGGGGTCTCGATGGCAATCAGCCCCAGCATTTT
NA,NA,TRBV18,TRBJ1-1,CASSPLEVGTEAFF,TGTGCCAGCTCACCTCTGGAGGTGGGCACTGAAGCTTTCTTT
NA,TRBD1,TRBV19,TRBJ1-1,CASRPGDREARPTF,TGTGCCAGTAGGCCCGGGGACAGGGAAGCCCGGCCTACCTTT
NA,NA,TRBV15,TRBJ2-5,CATSTSWGRPQDDQYF,TGTGCCACCAGCACCTCCTGGGGGCGGCCGCAAGATGATCAGTACTTC
NA,NA,TRBV19,TRBJ1-5,CASGTPGAVGNQPQHF,TGTGCCAGTGGGACACCAGGGGCTGTGGGCAATCAGCCCCAGCATTTT
NA,TRBD1,TRBV28,TRBJ1-6,CASSARGQGLTPLHF,TGTGCCAGCAGCGCTAGGGGACAGGGTCTCACACCCCTCCACTTT
NA,NA,TRBV28,TRBJ2-1,CASSPGTPNNEQFF,TGTGCCAGCAGTCCCGGGACACCAAACAATGAGCAGTTCTTC
once,NA,TRBV2,TRBJ1-1,CASSQDRQGTEAFF,TGTGCCAGCAGCCAGGACAGACAAGGCACCGAAGCTTTCTTT
NA,TRBD1,TRBV4-1,TRBJ1-2,CASSLTGGLDYGYTF,TGCGCCAGCAGCCTCACAGGGGGCCTCGACTATGGCTACACCTTC
NA,TRBD2,TRBV5-4,TRBJ2-3,CASSLKAGGSTDTQYF,TGTGCCAGCAGCTTGAAGGCGGGAGGCTCCACAGATACGCAGTATTTT
NA,TRBD1,TRBV5-6,TRBJ1-1,CASSLEGANTEAFF,TGTGCCAGCAGCTTGGAGGGGGCGAACACTGAAGCTTTCTTT
NA,NA,TRBV29-1,TRBJ2-3,CSANPGLGEADTQYF,TGCAGCGCGAATCCGGGACTGGGGGAAGCAGATACGCAGTATTTT
NA,NA,TRBV6-6,TRBJ1-2,CASSYLSDYGYTF,TGTGCCAGCAGTTACTTGTCAGACTATGGCTACACCTTC
once,TRBD2,TRBV29-1,TRBJ2-2,CSVDKGGRRFGRVYTGELFF,TGCAGCGTTGATAAAGGGGGTCGGCGGTTCGGGAGGGTGTACACCGGGGAGCTGTTTTTT
few,TRBD1,TRBV28,TRBJ1-1,CASSFGTGMVTEAFF,TGTGCCAGCAGTTTCGGGACAGGGATGGTCACTGAAGCTTTCTTT
NA,NA,TRBV6-5,TRBJ2-2,CASSYSRGIGELFF,TGTGCCAGCAGTTACTCCCGGGGGATCGGGGAGCTGTTTTTT
NA,TRBD2,TRBV19,TRBJ2-4,CASSTDRRGGAQNIQYF,TGTGCCAGTAGTACAGACAGAAGGGGAGGGGCTCAAAACATTCAGTACTTC
NA,NA,TRBV16,TRBJ1-1,CASSLSGLMNTEAFF,TGTGCCAGCAGCCTTTCGGGGTTAATGAACACTGAAGCTTTCTTT
NA,TRBD1,TRBV5-1,TRBJ1-3,CASSPRTGGNTIYF,TGCGCCAGCAGCCCTCGGACAGGTGGAAACACCATATATTTT
NA,TRBD2,TRBV2,TRBJ2-4,CASSGATSGILAKNIQYF,TGTGCCAGCAGTGGGGCGACTAGCGGGATTCTAGCCAAAAACATTCAGTACTTC
once,NA,TRBV9,TRBJ1-5,CASSPDGDSNQPQHF,TGTGCCAGCAGCCCCGACGGGGATAGCAATCAGCCCCAGCATTTT
NA,NA,TRBV4-1,TRBJ2-3,CASSQDGQTNTQYF,TGCGCCAGCAGCCAAGATGGACAGACCAATACGCAGTATTTT
NA,NA,TRBV5-6,TRBJ2-5,CASSFGPRGQETQYF,TGTGCCAGCAGCTTCGGACCCAGGGGCCAAGAGACTCAGTACTTC
NA,NA,TRBV28,TRBJ1-3,CASSLGQPGNTIYF,TGTGCCAGCAGTTTAGGGCAGCCTGGAAACACCATATATTTT
NA,TRBD2,TRBV7-9,TRBJ2-2,CASSWRLAGGELFF,TGTGCCAGCAGCTGGCGGCTAGCGGGCGGGGAGCTGTTTTTT
NA,TRBD1,TRBV2,TRBJ1-3,CASTPRTGAKTGNTIYF,TGTGCCAGCACCCCAAGGACAGGCGCCAAAACTGGAAACACCATATATTTT
NA,NA,TRBV6-1,TRBJ1-4,CASSESPAVGEKLFF,TGTGCCAGCAGTGAATCCCCAGCGGTGGGTGAAAAACTGTTTTTT
NA,NA,TRBV7-3,TRBJ2-5,CASSLRGPETQYF,TGTGCCAGCAGCTTAAGAGGGCCAGAGACCCAGTACTTC
few,TRBD1,TRBV7-3,TRBJ2-7,CASSVTGRDYEQYF,TGTGCCAGCAGCGTGACAGGGCGCGATTACGAGCAGTACTTC
few,TRBD2,TRBV11-3,TRBJ2-3,CASSSSGGTDTQYF,TGTGCCAGCAGCTCTAGCGGGGGAACAGATACGCAGTATTTT
few,TRBD1,TRBV15,TRBJ1-5,CATRTGGQPQHF,TGTGCCACCAGGACAGGGGGCCAGCCCCAGCATTTT
NA,TRBD1,TRBV29-1,TRBJ1-1,CSVGPGGAWTEAFF,TGCAGCGTTGGACCAGGGGGCGCTTGGACTGAAGCTTTCTTT
NA,TRBD1,TRBV28,TRBJ1-1,CASSPGQSTEAFF,TGTGCCAGCAGCCCGGGACAGAGCACTGAAGCTTTCTTT
NA,TRBD2,TRBV5-1,TRBJ2-7,CASSSGLAGGPSIEQYF,TGCGCCAGCAGCTCGGGACTAGCGGGAGGGCCTAGCATCGAGCAGTACTTC
NA,NA,TRBV11-3,TRBJ1-1,CASSFGGSVDTEAFF,TGTGCCAGCAGCTTCGGGGGGTCGGTGGACACTGAAGCTTTCTTT
NA,TRBD2,TRBV11-2,TRBJ2-1,CASSLMSSGAYNEQFF,TGTGCCAGCAGCCTGATGAGTAGCGGGGCGTACAATGAGCAGTTCTTC
NA,NA,TRBV30,TRBJ1-1,CAWSHTGFTEAFF,TGTGCCTGGAGTCATACAGGGTTCACTGAAGCTTTCTTT
NA,TRBD2,TRBV29-1,TRBJ2-1,CSVGSGAYNEQFF,TGCAGCGTCGGGAGCGGGGCCTACAATGAGCAGTTCTTC